The sequence of this TCR beta chain was determined in a study of blood T cell repertoires in COVID-19. Study at large: COVID-19 samples from acute and convalescent phases originated in the United States, Italy and Spain. PBMCs, B-cell-depleted T cells, or T cells were the source of the cDNA or gDNA that made up the material.

As handled by the study authors: Estimation of nucleated cell counts was performed using reference gene primer amplification. Generated by immunoSEQ multiplex PCR, the TCRdb table keeps only in-frame clones and is missing some. From that table come the V and J calls and clone size; the DNA was used to work out D and trimming. The sample contains 250,000 to 400,000 clones, almost 90% of which appear only once. Patients from Seattle were sampled longitudinally, starting during active infection. V was pared by 3 bases and J by 6 bases, with 4 bases of the junction left unmatched. In germline, CDR1 is SNHLY, CDR2 FYNNEI. The CDR3 consists of 14 residues.

The rearrangement uses TRBV2 and TRBJ1-5, with TRBD1 identical over 8 bases. The receptor's source is a woman aged 25 to 39 with COVID-19, enrolled during active disease. Sample: peripheral blood. CDR3 DNA sequence: TGTGCCAGCAGTGAGGACAGGGTTCGTCAGCCCCAGCATTTT. This gives the protein CASSEDRVRQPQHF. Complete variable domain (other parts from reference TRBV2 and TRBJ1-5): EPEVTQTPSHQVTQMGQEVILRCVPISNHLYFYWYRQILGQKVEFLVSFYNNEISEKSEIFDDQFSVERPDGSNFTLKIRSTKLEDSAMYFCASSEDRVRQPQHFGDGTRLSIL.